One sample yielded the 9 T cell receptor beta chains listed below, sequenced in a study of blood T cell repertoires in COVID-19. TCRdb's copy holds only in-frame clones and misses some; the assay was immunoSEQ multiplex PCR. The sample consists of a few hundred thousand clones, nearly 90% of them appearing once. Sequenced material: peripheral blood. Every receptor here comes from a woman between 55 and 75 years old with COVID-19, enrolled during active disease.

The chain links TRBV18 to TRBJ1-4; D is unresolved. Germline assignment: CDR1 KGHSH and CDR2 LQKENI. Trimming cost V 1 base and J 2 bases, with 8 bases left between them. There are 15 residues in the CDR3. CDR3 nucleotides: TGTGCCAGCTCACCACGACACGACACTAATGAAAAACTGTTTTTT. Translated: CASSPRHDTNEKLFF. The whole variable domain, remainder taken from reference TRBV18 and TRBJ1-4, is NAGVMQNPRHLVRRRGQEARLRCSPMKGHSHVYWYRQLPEEGLKFMVYLQKENIIDESGMPKERFSAEFPKEGPSILRIQQVVRGDSAAYFCASSPRHDTNEKLFFGSGTQLSVL.

This clone was recorded only once. The CDR3 coding sequence is TGTGCCAGCGGGGGAGGGACGTACTATTCACCCCTCCACTTT. Amino acids: CASGGGTYYSPLHF. The chain links TRBV2 to TRBJ1-6; a weak D match, TRBD1 (5 bases). The CDR3 contains 14 residues. Trimming took off 8 bases at V and 8 bases at J, with 16 bases between the two ends. CDR1 SNHLY and CDR2 FYNNEI come from the germline V gene.

This rearrangement joins TRBV2 to TRBJ1-2; D is perhaps TRBD1 (6 bases). This CDR3 spans 12 amino acids. The V and J ends lost 8 bases and 2 bases respectively, with 9 bases between them. Germline CDR1 reads SNHLY; CDR2 reads FYNNEI. CDR3 DNA sequence: TGTGCCAGCTTTGGACAGAACTATGGCTACACCTTC. Amino acids: CASFGQNYGYTF.

CDR3 amino acids: CASSQAQETQYF. The CDR3 bases are TGTGCCAGCAGCCAGGCCCAAGAGACCCAGTACTTC. The V gene is TRBV7-9, the J gene TRBJ2-5, with unresolved D. Germline V gene data show CDR1 as SEHNR and CDR2 as FQNEAQ (reference sequence). The CDR3 runs to 12 residues. Trimming took off 5 bases at V and 1 base at J, with 5 bases between the two ends. Variable domain in full (rest from reference TRBV7-9 and TRBJ2-5): DTGVSQNPRHKITKRGQNVTFRCDPISEHNRLYWYRQTLGQGPEFLTYFQNEAQLEKSRLLSDRFSAERPKGSFSTLEIQRTEQGDSAMYLCASSQAQETQYFGPGTRLLVL.

The sample holds one count of this clone. This chain uses TRBV7-9 with TRBJ2-7; TRBD1 matches at 9 bases. Germline V CDR1 and CDR2: SEHNR, FQNEAQ (reference sequence). This CDR3 has 15 residues. V shed 3 bases and J 2 bases; nucleotides not matched to a gene: 5. CDR3 region: CASSFPGQGTYEQYF. CDR3 sequence (DNA): TGTGCCAGCAGCTTCCCCGGACAGGGGACCTACGAGCAGTACTTC. Full variable domain (rest looked up from reference TRBV7-9 and TRBJ2-7): DTGVSQNPRHKITKRGQNVTFRCDPISEHNRLYWYRQTLGQGPEFLTYFQNEAQLEKSRLLSDRFSAERPKGSFSTLEIQRTEQGDSAMYLCASSFPGQGTYEQYFGPGTRLTVT.

This chain joins TRBV14 and TRBJ2-2; TRBD2 matches at 7 bases. Germline V gives CDR1 SGHDN, CDR2 FVKESK. The CDR3 covers 16 residues. V lost 3 bases and J lost 0; bases outside the gene matches: 4. The DNA of the CDR3 is TGTGCCAGCAGCCATTACGGGGGGACGAACACCGGGGAGCTGTTTTTT. This sequence encodes CASSHYGGTNTGELFF.

The gene calls are TRBV3-1 (or the pseudogene TRBV3-2) and TRBJ1-2; TRBD1 agrees at 7 bases. Germline V gene lookup returns CDR1 LGHDT and CDR2 YNNKEL (reference sequence). With V trimmed by 0 bases and J by 4 bases, 5 bases remained unmatched. The CDR3 runs 15 residues. The CDR3 DNA reads TGTGCCAGCAGCCAAGATCACGGACAGGCCTATGGCTACACCTTC. This sequence encodes CASSQDHGQAYGYTF.

The rearrangement uses TRBV20-1 and TRBJ1-2; no clear D. The germline gives CDR1 DFQATT, CDR2 SNEGSKA (reference sequence). The CDR3 loop spans 14 amino acids. V lost 3 bases and J lost 0, with 11 bases in between. CDR3 loop: CSASQFEANYGYTF. The CDR3 DNA follows: TGCAGTGCTAGTCAATTTGAGGCTAACTATGGCTACACCTTC.

The chain recombines TRBV27 with TRBJ2-3, with 9 bases that match TRBD1. The CDR3 contains 17 residues. Looked up from germline, CDR1 is MNHEY and CDR2 is SMNVEV (reference sequence). Trimming at V came to 5 bases and at J to 1 base, leaving 10 bases not matched to a gene. CDR3 nucleotides: TGTGCCAGCAGTCCCCCCCACCGGGACAGGGGCACAGATACGCAGTATTTT. Encoded protein: CASSPPHRDRGTDTQYF.